One and the same sample provided the 2 T cell receptor beta chains below, sequenced in a study of cytomegalovirus exposure and HLA in healthy donors. A multiplex PCR was run with 60 Vbeta primers and 13 Jbeta primers. Clones were read by immunoSEQ multiplex PCR, and TCRdb kept only the in-frame ones, dropping some. The sample holds 150,000 to 200,000 clones, around four fifths seen once. Sequencing input: PBMCs. Source of these receptors: a young man in good health and CMV-seropositive.

This clone was detected only a few times. The chain is built from TRBV28 and TRBJ1-2, with TRBD1 matching 8 bases. The V segment lost 3 bases and the J segment 4 bases; nucleotides outside the gene matches: 10. The CDR3 length is 16 residues. Germline V lookup: CDR1 MDHEN, CDR2 SYDVKM. The CDR3 sequence is CASSFPGGSPSYGYTF. CDR3 nucleotides: TGTGCCAGCAGTTTCCCAGGGGGCAGTCCGTCCTATGGCTACACCTTC.

The V and J genes are TRBV13 and TRBJ1-2, with 8 bases identical to TRBD1. CDR1 and CDR2 (germline): PRHDT, FYEKMQ (reference sequence). V shed 3 bases and J 7 bases; nucleotides not matched to a gene: 7. The CDR3 extends over 14 amino acids. The DNA of the CDR3 is TGTGCCAGCAGCTTCAGGACAGGGCCCTTTGGCTACACCTTC. Its protein product is CASSFRTGPFGYTF.